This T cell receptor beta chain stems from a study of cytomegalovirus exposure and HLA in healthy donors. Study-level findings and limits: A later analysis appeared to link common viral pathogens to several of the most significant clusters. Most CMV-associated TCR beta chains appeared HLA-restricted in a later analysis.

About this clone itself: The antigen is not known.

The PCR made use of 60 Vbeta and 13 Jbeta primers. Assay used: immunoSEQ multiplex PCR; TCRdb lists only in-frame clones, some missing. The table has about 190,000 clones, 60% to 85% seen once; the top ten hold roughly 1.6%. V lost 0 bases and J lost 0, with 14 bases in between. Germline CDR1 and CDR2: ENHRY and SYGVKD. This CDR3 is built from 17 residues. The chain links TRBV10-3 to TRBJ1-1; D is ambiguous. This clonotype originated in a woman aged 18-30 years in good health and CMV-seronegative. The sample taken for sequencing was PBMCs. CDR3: CAISESGYGQVNTEAFF. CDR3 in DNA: TGTGCCATCAGTGAGTCGGGCTACGGTCAAGTGAACACTGAAGCTTTCTTT.